Below, one T cell receptor beta chain is given with its context. Some clones are missing from TCRdb's copy, which holds only in-frame ones; the method was immunoSEQ multiplex PCR. This sample has under 250,000 clones, with roughly 90% found just once. These data are taken from a study of blood T cell repertoires in COVID-19. The wider study: The study drew acute and convalescent COVID-19 samples from the United States, Italy and Spain. PBMCs, B-cell-depleted T cells, or T cells provided the cDNA or gDNA that made up the material.

The V end was cut by 2 bases, the J end by 4 bases, with 9 bases between. This CDR3 contains 14 residues. The germline V gene encodes CDR1 SGDLS and CDR2 YYNGEE. The TCR was taken from a man aged 45 to 65 with COVID-19, enrolled during active disease. The chain is built from TRBV9 and TRBJ1-4, with D unresolved. Sequenced sample: peripheral blood. CDR3 loop: CASSVLDNNEKLFF. CDR3 DNA sequence: TGTGCCAGCAGCGTCCTCGACAATAATGAAAAACTGTTTTTT.